This T cell receptor (beta chain) was profiled in a study of cytotoxic CD8 clonotypes in ibrutinib-treated CLL (dated by TCRdb to 2020 to 2022). For the study in its entirety: In this cohort, 15 or so patients were treatment-naive and under 13 were relapsed/refractory, while around 17 had unmutated IGHV. Partial responses were observed in some 24 patients and complete responses in 2; after a median follow-up of around 64 months, remission was maintained in approximately 14 patients and progression was observed in some twelve. Samples at response were collected after a median of about twelve months of treatment, with a range of about 6 to 40 months. Samples averaged roughly 280,000 productive templates and 90,000 to 100,000 productive rearrangements. Longitudinal samples were obtainable from about 30% of the roughly 90 participants in the trial. Cryopreserved peripheral blood mononuclear cells were obtained before treatment, at response, and at either sustained remission or disease progression. Every sample from remission and from progressive disease was obtained while the patients were still on ibrutinib.

V drops 2 bases and J drops 5 bases, leaving 9 bases in between. The CDR3, cysteine through phenylalanine, is 13 amino acids long. Only the CDR3 DNA is retained, 39 bases long and in frame from the first base. The germline V gene gives CDR1 as MDHEN and CDR2 as SYDVKM. This clone was detected once. No antigen is known for it. No clone much larger than this one lies a single base away; base qualities are absent. A MiSeq instrument was used for deep resolution sequencing, which targeted depths ranging from 1 in 1 million up to 1 in 200,000 T cells, with coverage averaging 10x for each clonotype. TCR beta libraries were generated with the immunoSEQ hsTCRB Kit. From the authors' description of their analysis: The data were analyzed with ImmunoSEQ Analyzer and ImmunoSEQ Data Assistant, and V, D and J gene assignments followed IMGT definitions. Clonality was computed as one minus normalized Shannon entropy of productive rearrangement frequencies, ranging from 0 to 1. Public clonotype analysis was restricted to overrepresented clonotypes comprising at least 0.05% of each patient's repertoire. Roughly 13 repertoires from age-matched healthy donors, obtained from immuneACCESS, served as clonality controls. TCRdb mirrors the immuneACCESS table, restricted to in-frame sequences. Some clones are absent from its copies; in checked studies, under half trace to an unresolved V gene, and the reason for the others is unknown. V, J and clone size are those of that table, while D and trimming were read from the DNA. Counted in this sample were roughly 250,000 clones; roughly 74% of them appeared once. Clones ranked in the top ten supply 15% of the sample.

Results the study describes overall, beyond this receptor: Clonality rose at ibrutinib response, remained stable during sustained remission, and dropped back toward baseline at progression. Sampling times were not matched between patients in sustained remission and patients whose disease was progressing, and lymph node repertoires were not examined. Baseline clonality was found to be higher than that of age-matched healthy donors and was strongly correlated with circulating CD8+ T-cell counts. Public clonotypes were rare and either contracted or stayed stable during treatment, and the rise in clonality at ibrutinib response reflected the expansion of private clonotypes.

The meaning of the sample's time point label: around 25 months on ibrutinib. For TCR beta library preparation, roughly 2.1 micrograms of genomic DNA was extracted from cryopreserved PBMCs. High-throughput TCR beta sequencing was performed on longitudinal blood samples from CLL patients receiving ibrutinib monotherapy. The patients took part in an open-label, single-center phase 2 trial of ibrutinib monotherapy. The TCR comes from a human donor with chronic lymphocytic leukemia. The V and J genes are TRBV28 and TRBJ1-1; the D gene cannot be resolved reliably. The input for sequencing was PBMCs, taken after 24 months of ibrutinib treatment. This receptor carries the CDR3 CASSLGPGTEAFF. The sequenced DNA: TGTGCCAGCAGTTTAGGGCCTGGGACTGAAGCTTTCTTT.